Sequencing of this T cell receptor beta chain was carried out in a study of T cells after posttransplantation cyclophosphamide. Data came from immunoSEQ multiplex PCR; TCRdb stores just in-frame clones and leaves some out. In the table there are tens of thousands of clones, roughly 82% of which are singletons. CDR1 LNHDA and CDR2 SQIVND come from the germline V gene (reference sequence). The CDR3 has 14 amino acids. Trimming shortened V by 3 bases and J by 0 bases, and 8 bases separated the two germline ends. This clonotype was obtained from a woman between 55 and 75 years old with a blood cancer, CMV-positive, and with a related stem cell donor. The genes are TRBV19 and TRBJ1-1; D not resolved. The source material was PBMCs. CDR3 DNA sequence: TGTGCCAGTAGTATGGGCAGAGTGAACACTGAAGCTTTCTTT. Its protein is CASSMGRVNTEAFF. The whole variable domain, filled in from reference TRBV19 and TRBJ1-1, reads DGGITQSPKYLFRKEGQNVTLSCEQNLNHDAMYWYRQDPGQGLRLIYYSQIVNDFQKGDIAEGYSVSREKKESFPLTVTSAQKNPTAFYLCASSMGRVNTEAFFGQGTRLTVV.